This is a list of T cell receptor beta chains from one sample in a study of shared clonotypes between healthy human individuals. Repertoires were generated with immunoSEQ multiplex PCR, while TCRdb's copy carries only in-frame clones and drops some. The sample carries millions of clones, about 93% recorded once. The sample was naive CD8+ T cells from PBMCs. The receptors come from a man aged 18-30 years in good health. Some clones in this sample may be carry-over from other donors' samples. Each CDR3 is given with its conserved first and last residue. D genes are given only for firm matches. Not all rows give a size; the values are once, few, many and, for expanded clones, a class.

D: NA
V: TRBV5-8
J: TRBJ1-5
size: NA
DNA: TGTGCCAGCAGCTTAGGTAGGGACAATCAGCCCCAGCATTTT
CDR3: CASSLGRDNQPQHF

D: NA
V: TRBV9
J: TRBJ2-7
size: NA
DNA: TGTGCCAGCAGCGGGGGACAAGCACCCTACGAGCAGTACTTC
CDR3: CASSGGQAPYEQYF

D: NA
V: TRBV5-1
J: TRBJ2-7
size: NA
DNA: TGCGCCAGCAGCTCCAGCAGGTACGAGCAGTACTTC
CDR3: CASSSSRYEQYF

D: TRBD2
V: TRBV11-2
J: TRBJ2-7
size: NA
DNA: TGTGCCAGCAGCCTCTATACTAGCGGACTAAACTACGAGCAGTACTTC
CDR3: CASSLYTSGLNYEQYF

D: TRBD2
V: TRBV27
J: TRBJ2-7
size: NA
DNA: TGTGCCAGCAGTTACCCCGGGACTAGGGGATACGAGCAGTACTTC
CDR3: CASSYPGTRGYEQYF

D: NA
V: TRBV9
J: TRBJ2-7
size: NA
DNA: TGTGCCAGCAGCGTAGGTGGAGGGAAAACCTACGAGCAGTACTTC
CDR3: CASSVGGGKTYEQYF

D: TRBD2
V: TRBV7-9
J: TRBJ2-4
size: NA
DNA: TGTGCCAGCAGATCCCTGCGGGGGGCAGAAAACATTCAGTACTTC
CDR3: CASRSLRGAENIQYF

D: NA
V: TRBV27
J: TRBJ2-7
size: NA
DNA: TGTGCCAGCAGTTTAAGAGGAAGCACCCCCTACGAGCAGTACTTC
CDR3: CASSLRGSTPYEQYF

D: TRBD2
V: TRBV27
J: TRBJ2-7
size: NA
DNA: TGTGCCAGCAGCCCGGGCGGGGGTTTTGGCGAGCAGTACTTC
CDR3: CASSPGGGFGEQYF

D: NA
V: TRBV30
J: TRBJ1-1
size: NA
DNA: TGTGCCTGGAGTCCAGGACTTGAAGCTTTCTTT
CDR3: CAWSPGLEAFF

D: TRBD2
V: TRBV11-2
J: TRBJ2-5
size: NA
DNA: TGTGCCAGCAGCCCCGTACGACTAGCGGGAGAAGAGACCCAGTACTTC
CDR3: CASSPVRLAGEETQYF

D: NA
V: TRBV11-3
J: TRBJ1-5
size: NA
DNA: TGTGCCAGCAGAGCGGGGCGGGGAAATCAGCCCCAGCATTTT
CDR3: CASRAGRGNQPQHF

D: NA
V: TRBV11-3
J: TRBJ2-7
size: once
DNA: TGTGCCAGCAGCCCCTGGGCCACCTACGAGCAGTACTTC
CDR3: CASSPWATYEQYF

D: TRBD2
V: TRBV7-9
J: TRBJ2-7
size: once
DNA: TGTGCCACCTCAGATAGCGGGGCGGACTACGAGCAGTACTTC
CDR3: CATSDSGADYEQYF

D: NA
V: TRBV2
J: TRBJ1-3
size: NA
DNA: TGTGCCAGCAGTGGAGGGGTTTCCTCTGGAAACACCATATATTTT
CDR3: CASSGGVSSGNTIYF

D: NA
V: TRBV9
J: TRBJ2-7
size: once
DNA: TGTGCCAGCAGCCCCGGAGGGACTCTATACGAGCAGTACTTC
CDR3: CASSPGGTLYEQYF